The next 24 T cell receptor beta chains were all read from a single sample in a study of blood T cell repertoires in COVID-19. The assay was immunoSEQ multiplex PCR, and TCRdb's table has in-frame clones only and misses some. Here the sample spans fewer than 500,000 clones, roughly nine tenths being singletons. The sequencing sample was made of PBMCs or T cells enriched from blood (not recorded which). All receptors come from a woman aged 18-29 years who had recovered from COVID-19.

V is TRBV7-6 and J is TRBJ2-7, with a possible D match to TRBD1 (5 bases). The germline V and J ends were trimmed by 2 bases and 6 bases, with 11 bases remaining between them. The CDR3 has 13 amino acids. Germline V CDR1 and CDR2: SGHVS, FNYEAQ. The DNA for the CDR3 is TGTGCCAGCAGCTTAAATCAGGGCGGCGAGCAGTACTTC. This encodes CASSLNQGGEQYF.

The rearrangement links TRBV5-1 to TRBJ2-3; D unresolved. The germline V gene encodes CDR1 SGHRS and CDR2 YFSETQ. V shed 0 bases and J shed 3 bases, with 8 bases lying between them. The CDR3 loop spans 14 amino acids. CDR3 sequence (DNA): TGCGCCAGCAGCTTGGCCCTAGATACAGATACGCAGTATTTT. Translated: CASSLALDTDTQYF.

The chain has TRBV12-3 or TRBV12-4 and TRBJ1-1; TRBD1 might be the D (6 bases). The CDR3 runs 13 residues. Trimming left V 7 bases short and J 5 bases short, with 14 bases between. CDR3 sequence: CASTSRGYTEAFF. CDR3 nucleotides: TGTGCCAGCACCTCGAGGGGGTATACTGAAGCTTTCTTT.

The chain joins TRBV11-2 to TRBJ2-7; 11 bases align to TRBD2. The junction had 3 bases not matched to a gene; V was cut back by 2 bases and J by 0 bases. Per germline, CDR1 SGHAT and CDR2 FQNNGV. This CDR3 comprises 16 residues. For the CDR3, the DNA is TGTGCCAGCAGCTTACCTAGCGGGGGGTTCTCCTACGAGCAGTACTTC. Translating it yields CASSLPSGGFSYEQYF.

This clone was recorded a few times. The chain links TRBV5-8 to TRBJ1-5; 7 nucleotides line up with TRBD1. The CDR3 loop spans 15 amino acids. The germline V gene has CDR1 SGHTS and CDR2 YDEGEE. Unmatched junction bases numbered 4, after V lost 4 bases and J lost 0 bases. In DNA, the CDR3 is TGTGCCAGCAGCCTGGGACAGAATAGCAATCAGCCCCAGCATTTT. The encoded protein is CASSLGQNSNQPQHF.

This clone was observed a single time. The V gene is TRBV3-1 (or the pseudogene TRBV3-2), the J gene TRBJ1-5; no clear D gene. Trimming removed 1 base at V and 2 bases at J, with 9 bases between. The CDR3 runs 15 residues. Germline CDR1 LGHDT, CDR2 YNNKEL (reference sequence). CDR3 bases: TGTGCCAGCAGCCAAGGTCGAGAGGGCAATCAGCCCCAGCATTTT. Its protein is CASSQGREGNQPQHF.

This chain connects TRBV6-1 to TRBJ2-5, with TRBD2 identical over 9 bases. Germline V gene lookup returns CDR1 MNHNS and CDR2 SASEGT. Trimming at V came to 3 bases and at J to 5 bases, leaving 10 bases not matched to a gene. This CDR3 spans 16 amino acids. Written as DNA, the CDR3 is TGTGCCAGCAGTGATCGCGGGGGGGCGTATACGGAGACCCAGTACTTC. It specifies CASSDRGGAYTETQYF.

This clone was seen just once. The chain couples TRBV6-6 to TRBJ2-5; no firm D call. This CDR3 contains 13 residues. Germline V gene sequence: CDR1 MNHNY, CDR2 SVGAGI (reference sequence). The V end was cut by 3 bases, the J end by 4 bases, with 9 bases between. The CDR3 protein is CASSYRPGETQYF. The DNA for the CDR3 is TGTGCCAGCAGTTATCGGCCGGGAGAGACCCAGTACTTC.

The rearrangement uses TRBV10-1 and TRBJ2-5, with TRBD1 as a possible D gene (6 bases). The CDR3 runs 14 residues. The ends were cut back, 4 bases at V and 5 bases at J, with 14 bases in the middle. Per the germline V gene, CDR1 is WNHNN and CDR2 is SYGVQD (reference sequence). The CDR3 DNA reads as TGCGCCAGCAGTGGGGGACATTTGGGGGAGACCCAGTACTTC. Its protein product is CASSGGHLGETQYF.

V and J are TRBV30 and TRBJ1-2; 7 bases agree with TRBD1. There are 12 residues in the CDR3. CDR1 and CDR2 (germline): GTSNPN, SVGIG (reference sequence). Unmatched junction bases numbered 4, after V lost 3 bases and J lost 6 bases. The CDR3 loop is CAWRDRFDGYTF. The CDR3, as DNA: TGTGCCTGGAGGGACAGGTTCGATGGCTACACCTTC. The full variable domain, with the rest looked up from reference TRBV30 and TRBJ1-2, is SQTIHQWPATLVQPVGSPLSLECTVEGTSNPNLYWYRQAAGRGLQLLFYSVGIGQISSEVPQNLSASRPQDRQFILSSKKLLLSDSGFYLCAWRDRFDGYTFGSGTRLTVV.

The J gene is TRBJ1-1, the V gene TRBV12-5; D gene unclear. Germline assignment: CDR1 LGHNT and CDR2 FRNRAP. This CDR3 has 12 residues. V was trimmed by 6 bases and J by 4 bases, leaving 9 bases between them. The CDR3 sequence: CASGIGGTEAFF. CDR3 in DNA: TGTGCTAGTGGGATAGGAGGCACTGAAGCTTTCTTT.

This clone was detected only once. The chain carries TRBV28 and TRBJ1-5, with no clear D. From germline, CDR1 is MDHEN and CDR2 SYDVKM. The CDR3 contains 19 residues. Trimming took 4 bases from V and 3 from J, leaving 25 bases between them. CDR3: CASSSGQTGSSLLNQPQHF. CDR3 in DNA: TGTGCCAGCAGTTCGGGTCAGACGGGGTCGTCCCTCCTCAATCAGCCCCAGCATTTT. The whole variable domain, filled in from reference TRBV28 and TRBJ1-5, reads DVKVTQSSRYLVKRTGEKVFLECVQDMDHENMFWYRQDPGLGLRLIYFSYDVKMKEKGDIPEGYSVSREKKERFSLILESASTNQTSMYLCASSSGQTGSSLLNQPQHFGDGTRLSIL.

The rearrangement joins TRBV6-6 to TRBJ2-7; TRBD2 is a possible D gene (5 bases). Germline assignment: CDR1 MNHNY and CDR2 SVGAGI (reference sequence). V lost 5 bases, J lost 2 bases, and 25 bases lay in between. The CDR3 covers 18 residues. The CDR3 DNA follows: TGTGCCAGCAGTCCCGCTTATGGACTGAAGGAACCTCCCTACGAGCAGTACTTC. This codes for CASSPAYGLKEPPYEQYF.

This chain uses TRBV29-1 with TRBJ2-6; 7 nucleotides line up with TRBD2. With V trimmed by 4 bases and J by 0 bases, 3 bases remained unmatched. The CDR3 has 15 amino acids. The germline gives CDR1 SQVTM, CDR2 ANQGSEA. CDR3 residues: CSVGRGNSGANVLTF. CDR3 bases: TGCAGCGTTGGGCGGGGGAACTCTGGGGCCAACGTCCTGACTTTC.

The chain joins TRBV3-1 (or the pseudogene TRBV3-2) to TRBJ1-3; D unresolved. Trimming stripped 1 base from V and 1 base from J, with 8 bases between. This CDR3 is built from 15 residues. Germline V lookup: CDR1 LGHDT, CDR2 YNNKEL (reference sequence). DNA of the CDR3: TGTGCCAGCAGCCAAGGTAGAGATTCTGGAAACACCATATATTTT. This translates into CASSQGRDSGNTIYF.

This chain uses TRBV30 with TRBJ2-1; weak D call: TRBD2 (6 bases). CDR1 and CDR2 (germline): GTSNPN, SVGIG (reference sequence). V lost 2 bases and J 8 bases, leaving 16 bases between the germline ends. The CDR3 is 14 amino acids. CDR3: CAWSSHGGWDEQFF. For the CDR3, the DNA is TGTGCCTGGAGTTCCCATGGGGGGTGGGATGAGCAGTTCTTC.

This clone was recorded only once. The chain couples TRBV3-1 (or the pseudogene TRBV3-2) to TRBJ2-1, with a tentative D call TRBD1 (6 bases). The V gene lost 1 base and the J gene lost 15 bases, with 16 bases spanning the gap. This CDR3 has 13 residues. CDR1 LGHDT and CDR2 YNNKEL come from the germline V gene (reference sequence). CDR3 region: CASSQGTETGWFF. Written as DNA, the CDR3 is TGTGCCAGCAGCCAAGGGACAGAAACTGGCTGGTTCTTC.

The J gene is TRBJ1-2, the V gene TRBV14; D call uncertain. This CDR3 is built from 13 residues. Germline CDR1 is SGHDN and CDR2 is FVKESK. Between the trimmed V and J ends, which lost 0 bases and 8 bases, there was a span of 10 bases. CDR3 coding DNA: TGTGCCAGCAGCCAAGAATGGGCGGGAGGCTACACCTTC. It yields the protein CASSQEWAGGYTF.

The CDR3 region is CASSIVPTGRNTEAFF. The CDR3 DNA is TGTGCCAGTAGTATAGTCCCGACAGGCCGGAACACTGAAGCTTTCTTT. V and J are TRBV19 and TRBJ1-1; maybe TRBD1 (6 bases). CDR3 length: 16 residues. Trimming pared 1 base from V and 1 base from J, leaving 13 bases between. Germline assignment: CDR1 LNHDA and CDR2 SQIVND (reference sequence).

The rearrangement joins TRBV28 to TRBJ2-4, with TRBD1 matching 8 bases. Germline trimming cut 6 bases from V and 1 base from J; bases unmatched to any gene: 11. CDR1 is MDHEN and CDR2 is SYDVKM in the germline V gene. The CDR3 extends over 17 amino acids. The CDR3 loop is CASRDRDLRDAKNIQYF. In nucleotides, the CDR3 is TGTGCCAGCAGGGACAGGGATCTTCGTGACGCCAAAAACATTCAGTACTTC.

This clone came up once. The rearrangement joins TRBV10-2 to TRBJ1-1, with 9 bases fitting TRBD1. The V gene end was trimmed by 6 bases and the J gene end by 7 bases; junction bases not matched to a gene: 3. The CDR3 extends over 12 amino acids. Germline V CDR1 and CDR2: WSHSY, SAAADI. As DNA, the CDR3 is TGCGCCAGCAGCAGGACAGGGGATGAAGCTTTCTTT. It translates to CASSRTGDEAFF.

The sample holds many counts of this clone. The rearrangement links TRBV5-1 to TRBJ1-4; 9 positions agree with TRBD1. The V gene end was trimmed by 6 bases and the J gene end by 8 bases; junction bases not matched to a gene: 14. The CDR3 runs to 16 residues. From germline, CDR1 is SGHRS and CDR2 YFSETQ. The CDR3 sequence: CASTKGTGFLGEKLFF. CDR3 coding DNA: TGCGCCAGCACCAAAGGGACAGGGTTCCTTGGGGAAAAACTGTTTTTT.

The chain employs TRBV7-8 and TRBJ2-1; the D gene is possibly TRBD2 (5 bases). The V end lost 2 bases, the J end lost 8 bases, and 10 bases lay between the germline ends. The germline CDR1 and CDR2 sequences are SGHVS and FQNEAQ. The CDR3 is made up of 13 amino acids. The CDR3 is CASSLSGVDEQFF. The CDR3 DNA sequence: TGTGCCAGCAGCTTATCCGGGGTGGATGAGCAGTTCTTC.

The genes are TRBV30 and TRBJ1-5, with D possibly TRBD1 on 5 matching bases. The ends were cut back, 6 bases at V and 2 bases at J, with 11 bases in the middle. Germline assignment: CDR1 GTSNPN and CDR2 SVGIG (reference sequence). The CDR3 loop spans 13 amino acids. This CDR3 is CACGAAGNQPQHF. CDR3 in DNA: TGTGCCTGTGGGGCTGCTGGCAATCAGCCCCAGCATTTT.